This T cell receptor beta chain appears in the sequencing data of a study of CD8 T cells in ankylosing spondylitis. Findings and limits, study-wide: Seemingly distinctive of ankylosing spondylitis blood was a TCR beta motif formed by eight highly homologous variants.

This clonotype was detected only a few times. Its matching antigen is unknown. TCRdb analysed the 5' RACE reads with MiXCR anew, one entry per CDR3 protein. The sample shows approximately 220,000 distinct CDR3 sequences, around 16% of them seen only once. The source material was blood, either unsorted or a sorted T cell fraction (not recorded which). This sequence originates from a male donor with ankylosing spondylitis.

CDR3 in DNA: TGCAGCGTTGAATTGGGGGCTGGATTGGTGAACACTGAAGCTTTCTTT. Translating gives CSVELGAGLVNTEAFF. V is TRBV29-1 and J is TRBJ1-1, with D perhaps matching TRBD1 (6 bases). The germline gives CDR1 SQVTM, CDR2 ANQGSEA. V was pared by 2 bases and J by 0 bases, with 16 bases between. The CDR3 contains 16 residues.